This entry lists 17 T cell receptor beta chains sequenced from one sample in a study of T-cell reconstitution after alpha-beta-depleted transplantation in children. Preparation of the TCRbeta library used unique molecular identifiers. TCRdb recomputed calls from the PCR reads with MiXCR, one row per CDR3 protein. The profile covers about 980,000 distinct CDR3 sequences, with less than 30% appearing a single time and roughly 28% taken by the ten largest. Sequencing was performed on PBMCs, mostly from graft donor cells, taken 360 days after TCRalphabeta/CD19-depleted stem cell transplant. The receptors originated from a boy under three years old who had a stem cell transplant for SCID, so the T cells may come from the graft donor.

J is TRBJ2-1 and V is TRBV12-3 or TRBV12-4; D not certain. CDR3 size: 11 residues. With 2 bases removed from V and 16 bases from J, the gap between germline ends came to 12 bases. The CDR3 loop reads CASSLRQLAFF. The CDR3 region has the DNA TGTGCCAGCAGTTTAAGGCAGTTAGCCTTCTTC.

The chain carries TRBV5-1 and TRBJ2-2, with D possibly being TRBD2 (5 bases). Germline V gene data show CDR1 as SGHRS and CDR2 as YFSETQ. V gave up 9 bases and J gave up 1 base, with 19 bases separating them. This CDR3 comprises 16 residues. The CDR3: CATAGSYGGNTGELFF. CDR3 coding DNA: TGCGCCACCGCCGGGTCGTATGGAGGGAACACCGGGGAGCTGTTTTTT.

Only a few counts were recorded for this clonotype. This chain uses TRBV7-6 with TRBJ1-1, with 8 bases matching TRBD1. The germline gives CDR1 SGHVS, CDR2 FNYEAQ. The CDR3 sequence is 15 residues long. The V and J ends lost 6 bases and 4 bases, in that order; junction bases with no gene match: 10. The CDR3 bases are TGTGCCAGCAGTCCATTTGACAGGGGAATCACTGAAGCTTTCTTT. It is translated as CASSPFDRGITEAFF.

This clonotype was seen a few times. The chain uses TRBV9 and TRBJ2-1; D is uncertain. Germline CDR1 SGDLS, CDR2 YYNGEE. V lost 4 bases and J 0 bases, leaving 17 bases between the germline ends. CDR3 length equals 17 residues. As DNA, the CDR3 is TGTGCCAGCAGCTCAATCCGTGCAGCTAGCTCCTACAATGAGCAGTTCTTC. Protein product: CASSSIRAASSYNEQFF.

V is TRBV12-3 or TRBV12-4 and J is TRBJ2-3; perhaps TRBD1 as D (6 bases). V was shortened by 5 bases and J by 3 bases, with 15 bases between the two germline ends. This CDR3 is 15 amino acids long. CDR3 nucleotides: TGTGCCAGCAGTGGGGACAATCTCTTTACAGATACGCAGTATTTT. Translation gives CASSGDNLFTDTQYF.

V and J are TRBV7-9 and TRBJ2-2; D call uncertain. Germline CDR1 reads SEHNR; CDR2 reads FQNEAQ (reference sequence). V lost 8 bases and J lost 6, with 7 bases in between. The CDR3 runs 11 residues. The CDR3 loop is CASLTPGELFF. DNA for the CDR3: TGTGCCAGCCTTACCCCCGGGGAGCTGTTTTTT.

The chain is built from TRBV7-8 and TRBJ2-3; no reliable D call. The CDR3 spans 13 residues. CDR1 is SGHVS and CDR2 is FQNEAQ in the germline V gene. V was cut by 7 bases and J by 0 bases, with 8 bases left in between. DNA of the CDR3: TGTGCCAGCACCCCTTACAGCACAGATACGCAGTATTTT. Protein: CASTPYSTDTQYF. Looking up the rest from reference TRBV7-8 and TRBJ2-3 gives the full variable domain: GAGVSQSPRYKVAKRGQDVALRCDPISGHVSLFWYQQALGQGPEFLTYFQNEAQLDKSGLPSDRFFAERPEGSVSTLKIQRTQQEDSAVYLCASTPYSTDTQYFGPGTRLTVL.

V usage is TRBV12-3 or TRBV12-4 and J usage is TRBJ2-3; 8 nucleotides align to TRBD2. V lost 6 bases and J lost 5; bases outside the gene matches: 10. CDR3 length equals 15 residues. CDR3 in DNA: TGTGCCAGCAGCCTTAGTAGCGGGGTAGTAGATACGCAGTATTTT. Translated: CASSLSSGVVDTQYF.

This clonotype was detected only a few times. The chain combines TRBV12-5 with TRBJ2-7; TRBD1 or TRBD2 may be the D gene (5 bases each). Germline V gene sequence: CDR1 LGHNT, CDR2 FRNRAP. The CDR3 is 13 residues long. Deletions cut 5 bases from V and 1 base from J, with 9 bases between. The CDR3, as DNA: TGTGCTAGTGGTAAAGGGGAGTCCTACGAGCAGTACTTC. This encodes CASGKGESYEQYF.

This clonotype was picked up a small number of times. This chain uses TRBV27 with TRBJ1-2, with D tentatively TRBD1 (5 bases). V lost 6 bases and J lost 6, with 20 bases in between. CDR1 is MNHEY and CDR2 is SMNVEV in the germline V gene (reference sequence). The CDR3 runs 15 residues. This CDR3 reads CASRLHAKVGDGYTF. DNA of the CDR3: TGTGCCAGCAGACTCCACGCGAAAGTGGGGGATGGCTACACCTTC.

CDR3 sequence reads: CASSGGSETQYF. CDR3 nucleotide sequence: TGTGCCAGCTCAGGGGGCTCGGAGACCCAGTACTTC. The chain carries TRBV6-5 and TRBJ2-5; TRBD1 matches at 8 bases. Germline loops: CDR1 MNHEY, CDR2 SVGAGI. V lost 8 bases and J lost 5; bases outside the gene matches: 4. CDR3 length equals 12 residues.

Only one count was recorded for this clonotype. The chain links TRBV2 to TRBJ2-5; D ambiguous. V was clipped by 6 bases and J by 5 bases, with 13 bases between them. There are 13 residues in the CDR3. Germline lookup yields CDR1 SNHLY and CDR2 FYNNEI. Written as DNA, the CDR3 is TGTGCCAGCAGCCTGGGGATGTTGGAGACCCAGTACTTC. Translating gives CASSLGMLETQYF. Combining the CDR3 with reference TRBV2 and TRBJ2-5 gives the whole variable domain EPEVTQTPSHQVTQMGQEVILRCVPISNHLYFYWYRQILGQKVEFLVSFYNNEISEKSEIFDDQFSVERPDGSNFTLKIRSTKLEDSAMYFCASSLGMLETQYFGPGTRLLVL.

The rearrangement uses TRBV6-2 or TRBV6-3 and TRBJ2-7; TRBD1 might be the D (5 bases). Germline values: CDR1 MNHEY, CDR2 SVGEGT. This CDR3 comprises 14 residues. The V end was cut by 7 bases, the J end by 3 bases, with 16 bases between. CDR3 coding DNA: TGTGCCAGCATCGGAAGGGGAACCTTCTACGAGCAGTACTTC. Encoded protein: CASIGRGTFYEQYF.

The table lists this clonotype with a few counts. Written as DNA, the CDR3 is TGCGCCAGCAGCTTGGCCACGGGGGGCTCCTACAATGAGCAGTTCTTC. This encodes CASSLATGGSYNEQFF. The chain employs TRBV5-1 and TRBJ2-1; 7 nucleotides agree with TRBD2. Germline CDR1 reads SGHRS; CDR2 reads YFSETQ. The ends lost 0 bases at V and 0 bases at J; junction bases unmatched: 3. This CDR3 spans 16 amino acids.

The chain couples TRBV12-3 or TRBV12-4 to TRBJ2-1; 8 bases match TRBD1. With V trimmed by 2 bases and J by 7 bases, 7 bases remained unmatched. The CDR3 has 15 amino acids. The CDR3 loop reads CASSLTVGQGNEQFF. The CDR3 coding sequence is TGTGCCAGCAGTTTAACCGTCGGACAGGGAAATGAGCAGTTCTTC.

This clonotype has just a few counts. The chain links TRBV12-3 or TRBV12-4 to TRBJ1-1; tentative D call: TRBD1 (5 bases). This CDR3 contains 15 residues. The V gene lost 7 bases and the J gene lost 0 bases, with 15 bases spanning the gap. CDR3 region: CASTRPGRLNTEAFF. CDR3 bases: TGTGCCAGCACCAGACCGGGACGTCTGAACACTGAAGCTTTCTTT.

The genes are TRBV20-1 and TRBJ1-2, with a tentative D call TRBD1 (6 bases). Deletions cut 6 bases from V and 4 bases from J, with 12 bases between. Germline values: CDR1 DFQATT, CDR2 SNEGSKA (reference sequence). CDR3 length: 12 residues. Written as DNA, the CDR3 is TGCAGTGCCGGACAGACCTTCTATGGCTACACCTTC. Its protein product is CSAGQTFYGYTF.